Presented here are 7 T cell receptor beta chains from one specimen sequenced in a study of T-cell memory formation after mild COVID-19. TCRdb passed the 5' RACE reads through MiXCR, listing each CDR3 protein once. The sample lists about 560,000 distinct CDR3 sequences, 15% to 20% occurring once. What was sequenced was PBMCs or a T cell subset sorted from them (not recorded which). All receptors come from an adult woman who had mild COVID-19 (a few samples of this study predate the infection). Cell type and time point are not known.

The chain has TRBV28 and TRBJ2-7; D call uncertain. The CDR3 consists of 15 residues. The V end was cut by 3 bases, the J end by 0 bases, with 12 bases between. In germline, CDR1 is MDHEN, CDR2 SYDVKM. As DNA, the CDR3 is TGTGCCAGCAGTTTCCGAGCGCTTAGCTCCTACGAGCAGTACTTC. It encodes CASSFRALSSYEQYF.

The CDR3 is CSANRRGKTDTQYF. The CDR3, as DNA: TGCAGTGCTAACCGGCGGGGGAAGACAGATACGCAGTATTTT. The rearrangement uses TRBV20-1 and TRBJ2-3; 7 positions agree with TRBD2. In germline, CDR1 is DFQATT, CDR2 SNEGSKA (reference sequence). V lost 4 bases, J lost 3 bases, and 7 bases stayed unmatched. This CDR3 is built from 14 residues.

The chain carries TRBV18 and TRBJ2-1; D is unclear. The CDR3 sequence is 15 residues long. The V end was cut by 3 bases, the J end by 8 bases, with 17 bases between. In germline, CDR1 is KGHSH, CDR2 LQKENI. The CDR3 here is CASSPRVYILDEQFF. The CDR3 DNA sequence: TGTGCCAGCTCACCTCGGGTCTATATCTTGGATGAGCAGTTCTTC.

V gene TRBV20-1 combines with J gene TRBJ1-2; 9 bases fit TRBD1. The germline V gene has CDR1 DFQATT and CDR2 SNEGSKA (reference sequence). The CDR3 has 13 residues. The junction had 4 bases not matched to a gene; V was cut back by 5 bases and J by 3 bases. DNA of the CDR3: TGCAGTGCTCCGGGACAGGGAGACTATGGCTACACCTTC. Translating it yields CSAPGQGDYGYTF.

The V call is TRBV12-3 or TRBV12-4, the J call TRBJ2-5; 9 bases are a match to TRBD1. This CDR3 contains 18 residues. J gave up 0 bases and V 6 bases, and 14 bases lay outside the gene matches. CDR3 bases: TGTGCCAGCAGCCAGGGGACAGGGCGATTTCGGAACCAAGAGACCCAGTACTTC. Translating gives CASSQGTGRFRNQETQYF.

The chain employs TRBV19 and TRBJ2-5, with TRBD2 identical over 7 bases. Trimming cost V 5 bases and J 4 bases; bases outside gene matches: 13. The CDR3 is 16 residues long. Germline V gene sequence: CDR1 LNHDA, CDR2 SQIVND (reference sequence). Here the CDR3 DNA reads TGTGCCAGTAGTCCCAATGGTGGACTAGTCACAGAGACCCAGTACTTC. As protein: CASSPNGGLVTETQYF.

This clonotype has just a few counts. The chain joins TRBV28 to TRBJ1-3; D is uncertain. Germline-derived CDR1 and CDR2 are MDHEN and SYDVKM. CDR3 length: 14 amino acids. Trimming took 8 bases from V and 2 from J, leaving 13 bases between them. The CDR3 DNA reads TGTGCCAGCGGGTTGGGGAATACTGGAAACACCATATATTTT. Amino acid sequence: CASGLGNTGNTIYF.